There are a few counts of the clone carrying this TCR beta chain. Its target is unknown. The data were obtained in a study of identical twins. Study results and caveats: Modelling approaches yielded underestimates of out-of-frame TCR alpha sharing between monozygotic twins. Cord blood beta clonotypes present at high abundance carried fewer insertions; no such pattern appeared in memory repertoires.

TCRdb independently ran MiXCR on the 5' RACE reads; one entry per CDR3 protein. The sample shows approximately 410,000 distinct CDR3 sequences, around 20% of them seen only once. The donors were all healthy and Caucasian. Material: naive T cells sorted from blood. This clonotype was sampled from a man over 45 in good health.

The CDR3 protein is CASSPAPGQGFYEQYF. The CDR3 nucleotides read TGTGCCAGCAGCCCCGCTCCGGGACAGGGGTTCTACGAGCAGTACTTC. The chain has TRBV28 and TRBJ2-7; 10 bases match TRBD1. The CDR3 runs 16 residues. Germline assignment: CDR1 MDHEN and CDR2 SYDVKM. The junction had 11 bases not matched to a gene; V was cut back by 6 bases and J by 3 bases.